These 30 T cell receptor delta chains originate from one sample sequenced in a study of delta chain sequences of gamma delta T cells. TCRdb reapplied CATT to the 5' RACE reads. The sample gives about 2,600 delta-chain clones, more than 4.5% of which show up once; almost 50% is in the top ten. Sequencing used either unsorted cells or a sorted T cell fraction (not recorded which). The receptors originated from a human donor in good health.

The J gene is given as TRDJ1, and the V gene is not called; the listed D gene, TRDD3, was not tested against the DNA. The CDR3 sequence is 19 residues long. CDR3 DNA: TGTGCTTCTATCCTCTCTTGGGGGCTACGGGCCCAGTACACCGATAAACTCATCTTT. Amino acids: CASILSWGLRAQYTDKLIF.

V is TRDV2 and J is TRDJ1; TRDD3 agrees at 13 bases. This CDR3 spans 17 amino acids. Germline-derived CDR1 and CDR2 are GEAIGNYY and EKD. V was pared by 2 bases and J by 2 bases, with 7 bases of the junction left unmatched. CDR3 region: CACDILGDTSVTDKLIF. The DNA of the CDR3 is TGTGCCTGTGACATACTGGGGGATACGAGCGTAACCGATAAACTCATCTTT.

The CDR3 is CACDSLGDTQTDKLIF. CDR3 coding DNA: TGTGCCTGTGACAGTCTGGGGGATACGCAAACCGATAAACTCATCTTT. This sequence joins TRDV2 and TRDJ1; TRDD3 agrees at 12 bases. Germline V gives CDR1 GEAIGNYY, CDR2 EKD. V gave up 2 bases and J gave up 2 bases; unmatched junction bases: 5. This CDR3 has 16 amino acids.

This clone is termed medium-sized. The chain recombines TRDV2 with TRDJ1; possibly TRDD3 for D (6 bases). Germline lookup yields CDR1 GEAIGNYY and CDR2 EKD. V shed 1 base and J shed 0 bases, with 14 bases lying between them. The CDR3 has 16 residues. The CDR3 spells CACDTLGNRDTDKLIF. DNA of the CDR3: TGTGCCTGTGACACGCTGGGGAATAGGGACACCGATAAACTCATCTTT.

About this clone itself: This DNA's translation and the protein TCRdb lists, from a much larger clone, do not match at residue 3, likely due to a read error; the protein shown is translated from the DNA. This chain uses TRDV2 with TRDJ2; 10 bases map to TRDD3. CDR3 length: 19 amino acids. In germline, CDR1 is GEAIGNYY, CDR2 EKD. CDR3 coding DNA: TGTGCCTATGACACCGTGGGATTGGGGGATACAAATAGGACAGCACAACTCTTCTTT. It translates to CAYDTVGLGDTNRTAQLFF.

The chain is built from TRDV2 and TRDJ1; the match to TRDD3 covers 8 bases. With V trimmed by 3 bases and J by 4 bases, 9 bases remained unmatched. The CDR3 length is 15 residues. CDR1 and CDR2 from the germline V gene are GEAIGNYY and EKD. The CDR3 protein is CACDPVSTGGDKLIF. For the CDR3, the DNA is TGTGCCTGTGACCCCGTCAGTACTGGGGGCGATAAACTCATCTTT.

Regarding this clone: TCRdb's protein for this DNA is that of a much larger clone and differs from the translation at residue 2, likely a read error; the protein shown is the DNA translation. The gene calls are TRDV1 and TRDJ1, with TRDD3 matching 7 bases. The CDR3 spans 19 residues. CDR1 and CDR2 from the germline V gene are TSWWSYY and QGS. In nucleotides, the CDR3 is TGTTCTCTTGGGGAATCTCTCGGACTGGGGATCTCGTACACCGATAAACTCATCTTT. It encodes CSLGESLGLGISYTDKLIF.

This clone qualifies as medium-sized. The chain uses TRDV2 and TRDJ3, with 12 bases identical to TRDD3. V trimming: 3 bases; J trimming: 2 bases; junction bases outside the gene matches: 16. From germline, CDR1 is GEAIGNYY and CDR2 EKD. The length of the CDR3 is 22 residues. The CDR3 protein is CACDPVRSLGDTLPWDTRQMFF. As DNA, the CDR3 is TGTGCCTGTGACCCTGTTCGGAGCCTGGGGGATACGCTTCCCTGGGACACCCGACAGATGTTTTTC.

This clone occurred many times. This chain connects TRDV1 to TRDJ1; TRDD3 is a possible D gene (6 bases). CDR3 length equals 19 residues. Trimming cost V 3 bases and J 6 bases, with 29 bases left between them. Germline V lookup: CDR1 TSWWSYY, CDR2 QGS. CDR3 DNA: TGTGCTCTTGGGGACAATTCACGCTGGGGTCGAATACGGGTGCATAAACTCATCTTT. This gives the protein CALGDNSRWGRIRVHKLIF.

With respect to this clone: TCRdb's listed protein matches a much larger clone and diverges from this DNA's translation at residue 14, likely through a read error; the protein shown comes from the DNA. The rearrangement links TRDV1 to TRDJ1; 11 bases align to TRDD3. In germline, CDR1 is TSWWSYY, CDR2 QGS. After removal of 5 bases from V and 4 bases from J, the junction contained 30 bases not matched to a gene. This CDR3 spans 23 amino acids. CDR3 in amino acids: CALGTTSYSYWGICWSGGDKLIF. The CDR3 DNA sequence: TGTGCTCTTGGGACTACTTCCTATTCATACTGGGGGATATGCTGGAGTGGGGGCGATAAACTCATCTTT.

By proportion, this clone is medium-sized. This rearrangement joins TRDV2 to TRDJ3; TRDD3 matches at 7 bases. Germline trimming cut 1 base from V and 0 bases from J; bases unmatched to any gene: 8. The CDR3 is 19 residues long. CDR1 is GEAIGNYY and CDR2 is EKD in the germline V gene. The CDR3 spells CACDTAGGLSSWDTRQMFF. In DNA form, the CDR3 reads TGTGCCTGTGACACGGCTGGGGGTCTAAGCTCCTGGGACACCCGACAGATGTTTTTC.

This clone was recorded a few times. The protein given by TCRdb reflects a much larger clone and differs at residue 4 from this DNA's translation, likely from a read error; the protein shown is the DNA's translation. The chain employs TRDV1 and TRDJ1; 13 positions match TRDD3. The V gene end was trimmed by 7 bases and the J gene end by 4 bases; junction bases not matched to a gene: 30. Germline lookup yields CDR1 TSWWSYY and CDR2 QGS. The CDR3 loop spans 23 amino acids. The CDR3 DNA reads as TGTGCTCTTGTGACTACTTCCTATTCATACTGGGGGATACGCTGGAGTGGGGGCGATAAACTCATCTTT. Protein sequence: CALVTTSYSYWGIRWSGGDKLIF.

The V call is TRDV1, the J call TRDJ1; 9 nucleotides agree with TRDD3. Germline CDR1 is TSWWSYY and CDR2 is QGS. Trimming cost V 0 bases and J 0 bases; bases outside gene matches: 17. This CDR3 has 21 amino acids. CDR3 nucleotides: TGTGCTCTTGGGGAACTAGCCTCCGTACTGGGGATACGGCGGTACACCGATAAACTCATCTTT. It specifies CALGELASVLGIRRYTDKLIF.

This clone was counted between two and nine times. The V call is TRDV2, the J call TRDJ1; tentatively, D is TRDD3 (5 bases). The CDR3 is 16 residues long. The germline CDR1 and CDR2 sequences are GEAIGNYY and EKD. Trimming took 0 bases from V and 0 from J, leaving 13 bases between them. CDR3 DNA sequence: TGTGCCTGTGACACCCTTTCAAGGGGACACACCGATAAACTCATCTTT. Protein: CACDTLSRGHTDKLIF.

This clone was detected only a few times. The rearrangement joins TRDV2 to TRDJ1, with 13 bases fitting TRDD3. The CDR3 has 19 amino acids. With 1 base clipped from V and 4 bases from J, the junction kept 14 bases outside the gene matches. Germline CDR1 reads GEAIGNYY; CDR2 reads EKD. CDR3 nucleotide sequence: TGTGCCTGTGACACTCTCAAACTGGGGGATACGCACAAAGGCGATAAACTCATCTTT. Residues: CACDTLKLGDTHKGDKLIF.

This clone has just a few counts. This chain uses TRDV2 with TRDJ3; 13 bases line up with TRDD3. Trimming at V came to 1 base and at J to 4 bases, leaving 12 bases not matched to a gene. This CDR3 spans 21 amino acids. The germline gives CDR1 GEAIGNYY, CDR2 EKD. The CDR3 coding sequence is TGTGCCTGTGACACGCCCGGTACTGGGGGATACGATGGTTGGGACACCCGACAGATGTTTTTC. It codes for CACDTPGTGGYDGWDTRQMFF.

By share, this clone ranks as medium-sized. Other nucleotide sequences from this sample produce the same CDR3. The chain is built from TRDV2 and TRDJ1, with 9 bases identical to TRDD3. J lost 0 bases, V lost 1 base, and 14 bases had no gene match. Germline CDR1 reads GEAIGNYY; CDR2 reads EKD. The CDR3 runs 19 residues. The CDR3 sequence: CACDTLRTGGHRYTDKLIF. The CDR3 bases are TGTGCCTGTGACACTCTCCGTACTGGGGGACACCGGTACACCGATAAACTCATCTTT.

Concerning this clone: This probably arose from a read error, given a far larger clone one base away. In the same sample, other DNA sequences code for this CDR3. CDR3 nucleotide sequence: TGTGCCTGCGAGCCTGTACTGGGGGCTACACTTTCGTACACCGATAAACTTATCTTT. Its translation: CACEPVLGATLSYTDKLIF. The V call is TRDV2, the J call TRDJ1, with TRDD3 identical over 8 bases. There are 19 residues in the CDR3. Germline V gene sequence: CDR1 GEAIGNYY, CDR2 EKD.

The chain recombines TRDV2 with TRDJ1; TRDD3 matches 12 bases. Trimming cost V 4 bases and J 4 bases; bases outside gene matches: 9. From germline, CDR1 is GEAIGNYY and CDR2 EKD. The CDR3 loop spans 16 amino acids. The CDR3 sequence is CACEAVTGGYLDKLIF. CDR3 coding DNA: TGTGCCTGTGAGGCCGTTACTGGGGGATACCTCGATAAACTCATCTTT.

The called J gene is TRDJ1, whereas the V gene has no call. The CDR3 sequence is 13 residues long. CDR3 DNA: TGCAGTGGTATCAACGCAGAGTCTGATAAACTCATCTTT. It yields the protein CSGINAESDKLIF.

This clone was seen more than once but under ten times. DNA of the CDR3: TGTGCTCTTGGGGAACAGGCCGGACCTACGATGCTGGTGGGGGATAAGGAGGACGATAAACTCATCTTT. Its protein is CALGEQAGPTMLVGDKEDDKLIF. The chain joins TRDV1 to TRDJ1, with 9 nucleotides matching TRDD3. With V trimmed by 1 base and J by 4 bases, 28 bases remained unmatched. The CDR3 runs 23 residues. Germline V gene lookup returns CDR1 TSWWSYY and CDR2 QGS.

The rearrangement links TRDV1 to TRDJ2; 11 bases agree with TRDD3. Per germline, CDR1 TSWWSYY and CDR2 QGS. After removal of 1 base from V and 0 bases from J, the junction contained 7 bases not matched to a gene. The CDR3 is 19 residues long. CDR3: CALGEPYGGGYALTAQLFF. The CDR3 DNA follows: TGTGCTCTTGGGGAACCCTACGGTGGGGGATACGCTTTGACAGCACAACTCTTCTTT.

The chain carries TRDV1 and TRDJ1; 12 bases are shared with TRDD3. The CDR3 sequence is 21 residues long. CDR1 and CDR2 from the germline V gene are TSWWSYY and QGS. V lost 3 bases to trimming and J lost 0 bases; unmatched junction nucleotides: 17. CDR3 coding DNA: TGTGCTCTTGGGGAGATTACTGGGGGATACCTCGCCACCTTTTACACCGATAAACTCATCTTT. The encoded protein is CALGEITGGYLATFYTDKLIF.

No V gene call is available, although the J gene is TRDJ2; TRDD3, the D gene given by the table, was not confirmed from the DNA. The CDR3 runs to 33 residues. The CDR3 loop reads CSVIPSWGPLTGGDGKVFRNDACGSALTAQLFF. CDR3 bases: TGTTCTGTCATTCCATCTTGGGGGCCCTTAACTGGGGGAGACGGCAAGGTTTTTCGTAATGATGCCTGTGGTAGTGCTTTGACAGCACAACTCTTCTTT.

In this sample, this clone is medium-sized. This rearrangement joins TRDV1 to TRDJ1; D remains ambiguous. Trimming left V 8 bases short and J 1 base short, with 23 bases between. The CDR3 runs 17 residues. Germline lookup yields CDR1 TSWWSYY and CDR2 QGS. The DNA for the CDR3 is TGTGCTCTTCATGTGCATGCGCCCGGGCCAGCCACCGATAAACTCATCTTT. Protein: CALHVHAPGPATDKLIF.

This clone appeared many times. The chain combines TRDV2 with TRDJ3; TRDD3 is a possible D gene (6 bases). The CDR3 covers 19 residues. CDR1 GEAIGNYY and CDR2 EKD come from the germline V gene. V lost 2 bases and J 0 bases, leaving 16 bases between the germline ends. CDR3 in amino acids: CACDSAGAPSSWDTRQMFF. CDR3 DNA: TGTGCCTGTGACAGCGCTGGGGCCCCAAGCTCCTGGGACACCCGACAGATGTTTTTC.

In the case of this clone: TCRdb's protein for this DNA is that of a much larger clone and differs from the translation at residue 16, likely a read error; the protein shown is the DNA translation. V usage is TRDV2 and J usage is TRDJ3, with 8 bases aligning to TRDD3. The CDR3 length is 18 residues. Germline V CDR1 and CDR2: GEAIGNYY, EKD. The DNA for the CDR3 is TGTGCCTGTGACCCGGCTGGGGGACCATCCTGGGACACCCGACAGAAGTTTTTC. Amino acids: CACDPAGGPSWDTRQKFF.

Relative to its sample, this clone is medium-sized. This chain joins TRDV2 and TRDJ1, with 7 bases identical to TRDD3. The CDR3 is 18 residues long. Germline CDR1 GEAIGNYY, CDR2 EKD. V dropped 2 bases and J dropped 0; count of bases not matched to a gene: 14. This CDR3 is CACDSLNLGDEYTDKLIF. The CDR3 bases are TGTGCCTGTGACAGTCTGAACTTGGGGGACGAGTACACCGATAAACTCATCTTT.

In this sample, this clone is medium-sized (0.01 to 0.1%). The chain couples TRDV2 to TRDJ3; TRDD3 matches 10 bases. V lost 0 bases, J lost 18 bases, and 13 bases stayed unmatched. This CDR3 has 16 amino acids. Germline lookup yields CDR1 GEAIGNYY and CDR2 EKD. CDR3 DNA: TGTGCCTGTGACACCGTAGAGCGAACTGGGGGATCATGGATGTTTTTC. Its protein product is CACDTVERTGGSWMFF.

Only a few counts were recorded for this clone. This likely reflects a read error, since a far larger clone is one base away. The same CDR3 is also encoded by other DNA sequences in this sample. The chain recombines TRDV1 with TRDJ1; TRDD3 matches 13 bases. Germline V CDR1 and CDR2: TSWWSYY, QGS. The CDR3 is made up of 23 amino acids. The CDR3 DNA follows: TGTGCTCTTGGGACTACTTCCTATTCATACTGGGGGATACGCTGGAGTGGGGGCGATAAACTCATTTTT. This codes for CALGTTSYSYWGIRWSGGDKLIF.